This T cell receptor (beta chain) was captured by sequencing in a study of T cell responses to AZD1222 COVID-19 vaccine. The protocol was immunoSEQ multiplex PCR, while the TCRdb copy is restricted to in-frame clones and leaves out a portion. The sample carries 130,000 or so clones, approximately 93% recorded once. V lost 3 bases to trimming and J lost 2 bases; unmatched junction nucleotides: 2. Germline lookup yields CDR1 SGDLS and CDR2 YYNGEE. The CDR3 contains 15 residues. This sequence was found in an adult in good health. The rearrangement joins TRBV9 to TRBJ2-1, with 10 bases lining up with TRBD1. The starting material was peripheral blood, obtained on day 0 of AZD1222 vaccination. The CDR3, as DNA: TGTGCCAGCAGCGGGGGACAGGGGCCCTACAATGAGCAGTTCTTC. Its protein is CASSGGQGPYNEQFF. Variable domain in full (rest from reference TRBV9 and TRBJ2-1): DSGVTQTPKHLITATGQRVTLRCSPRSGDLSVYWYQQSLDQGLQFLIQYYNGEERAKGNILERFSAQQFPDLHSELNLSSLELGDSALYFCASSGGQGPYNEQFFGPGTRLTVL.